Detailed here is one TCR beta chain. Trimming took off 0 bases at V and 3 bases at J, with 8 bases between the two ends. The CDR3 length is 13 residues. Germline V lookup: CDR1 SQVTM, CDR2 ANQGSEA. TCRdb's copy holds only in-frame clones and misses some; the assay was immunoSEQ multiplex PCR. The data contain approximately 220,000 clones, roughly 89% of them seen just once; the ten biggest clones take up 3% to 4%. The study assigned cohorts using participant-reported clinical history. This record comes from a study of blood T cell repertoires in COVID-19. Study information: The cDNA or gDNA used as material had been derived from T cells, B-cell-depleted T cells, or PBMCs.

The genes are TRBV29-1 and TRBJ1-1; maybe TRBD1 (6 bases). Sequencing was performed on PBMCs or T cells enriched from blood (not recorded which). This clonotype originated in a woman aged 25 to 39 with acute COVID-19. CDR3 region: CSVEDNRDTEAFF. In DNA form, the CDR3 reads TGCAGCGTTGAAGATAACAGGGACACTGAAGCTTTCTTT.